This TCR beta chain was recovered during a study of T-cell reconstitution after alpha-beta-depleted transplantation in children. Library preparation (for TCRbeta) was performed with unique molecular identifiers. A single record per CDR3 protein comes from TCRdb applying MiXCR to the PCR reads. Of 800,000 to 1,000,000 distinct CDR3 sequences listed, about 30% were seen once; the top ten hold over 25%. The CDR3 totals 14 residues. Germline loops: CDR1 DFQATT, CDR2 SNEGSKA (reference sequence). This clonotype was observed a few times. One end of the junction does not line up with germline, which may come from a read error.

The chain combines TRBV20-1 with TRBJ2-2; 8 bases are a match to TRBD2. The material sequenced was PBMCs, mostly from graft donor cells, taken 360 days after TCRalphabeta/CD19-depleted stem cell transplant. This TCR was recovered from a boy less than two years old who had a stem cell transplant for SCID, so the T cells may come from the graft donor. The CDR3 protein is CSARAGANTGELFF. CDR3 coding DNA: TGCAGTGCCAGAGCGGGGGCGAACACCGGGGAGCTGTTTTTT.